This entry features one TCR beta chain sequence. Its specificity is not known. Investigators isolated RNA and reverse transcribed it into cDNA to act as the sequencing template. Produced via immunoSEQ multiplex PCR; TCRdb's table is partial and in-frame only. Altogether about 180,000 clones are present, roughly 65% being singletons, with the ten largest covering 1.7%. The CDR3 is made up of 17 amino acids. In germline, CDR1 is SGHVS, CDR2 FNYEAQ. The V segment lost 7 bases and the J segment 2 bases; nucleotides outside the gene matches: 13. These data belong to a study of CD8+ T cells in alopecia areata. As for the study in general: It was oral tofacitinib, at 5 to 10 mg twice daily, that treated patients received. The study's findings and limits: Researchers report lesional scalp, most notably alopecia totalis/universalis, outstripped normal scalp in clonality.

The TCR was taken from a human donor with alopecia areata. This material consisted of CD4+ T cells sorted from blood, taken at week 0. The chain is built from TRBV7-6 and TRBJ2-1; 8 bases fit TRBD2. CDR3 nucleotides: TGTGCCAGCACCCTCGGGGCCCAGACTAGCGCCTACAATGAGCAGTTCTTC. It translates to CASTLGAQTSAYNEQFF.